One sample yielded the 21 T cell receptor beta chains listed below, sequenced in a study of blood T cell repertoires in COVID-19. The data were produced by immunoSEQ multiplex PCR, yet TCRdb's version contains in-frame clones alone and is incomplete. The data show 150,000 or so clones, roughly nine tenths seen once. The sequencing input was PBMCs or T cells enriched from blood (not recorded which). These receptors were collected from a middle-aged woman who had been exposed to COVID-19.

This clone was seen only once. This chain joins TRBV4-3 and TRBJ1-2, with D maybe TRBD1 (6 bases). V was shortened by 1 base and J by 6 bases, with 15 bases between the two germline ends. The CDR3 contains 15 residues. From germline, CDR1 is LGHNA and CDR2 YSLEER. CDR3 coding DNA: TGCGCCAGCAGCCAAGCGGCACCCGGACAGAATGGCTACACCTTC. It yields the protein CASSQAAPGQNGYTF.

The chain uses TRBV10-1 and TRBJ2-7, with a possible D match to TRBD1 (6 bases). CDR3 size: 13 residues. V lost 8 bases and J lost 0, with 11 bases in between. Germline assignment: CDR1 WNHNN and CDR2 SYGVQD (reference sequence). DNA of the CDR3: TGCGCCAGCTCCCGGGACAACTCCTACGAGCAGTACTTC. This sequence encodes CASSRDNSYEQYF.

CDR3 protein: CASSLDFELFF. The DNA for the CDR3 is TGTGCCAGCAGCCTGGACTTCGAGCTGTTTTTT. The chain links TRBV5-4 to TRBJ2-2; tentative D call: TRBD2 (5 bases). V was shortened by 4 bases and J by 11 bases, with 9 bases between the two germline ends. There are 11 residues in the CDR3. Germline V gene sequence: CDR1 SGHNT, CDR2 YYREEE (reference sequence).

This clone was recorded once. The chain carries TRBV7-3 and TRBJ1-2; D remains unclear. The CDR3 runs 13 residues. Trimming left V 2 bases short and J 13 bases short, with 17 bases between. From germline, CDR1 is SGHTA and CDR2 FQGTGA. CDR3 in amino acids: CASSLPTGLYLTF. Written as DNA, the CDR3 is TGTGCCAGCAGCTTACCCACGGGTCTATATCTCACCTTC.

The CDR3 sequence is CASSLDAGLNQPQHF. The CDR3 nucleotides read TGCGCCAGCAGCTTGGATGCAGGCCTAAATCAGCCCCAGCATTTT. The chain employs TRBV5-1 and TRBJ1-5; D is unresolved. The CDR3 extends over 15 amino acids. Germline V gene data show CDR1 as SGHRS and CDR2 as YFSETQ. V lost 0 bases to trimming and J lost 4 bases, with 11 bases between them.

This sequence joins TRBV28 and TRBJ2-1; 13 nucleotides match TRBD2. V lost 4 bases, J lost 7 bases, and 10 bases stayed unmatched. The germline V gene has CDR1 MDHEN and CDR2 SYDVKM. The length of the CDR3 is 17 residues. DNA of the CDR3: TGTGCCAGCAGTTCCACTAGCGGGAGGGGGGATTGGAATGAGCAGTTCTTC. As protein: CASSSTSGRGDWNEQFF.

This clone showed up just once. V usage is TRBV29-1 and J usage is TRBJ2-1; TRBD2 matches 11 bases. This CDR3 is 13 amino acids long. V gave up 6 bases and J gave up 9 bases; unmatched junction bases: 7. Germline assignment: CDR1 SQVTM and CDR2 ANQGSEA. DNA of the CDR3: TGCAGCGTGAGGGGACTAGCGGTTGGTGAGCAGTTCTTC. This gives the protein CSVRGLAVGEQFF.

The chain couples TRBV11-2 to TRBJ1-2; 12 positions match TRBD1. The V gene end was trimmed by 0 bases and the J gene end by 7 bases; junction bases not matched to a gene: 3. Germline CDR1 and CDR2: SGHAT and FQNNGV. CDR3 length equals 15 residues. The chain's CDR3 is CASSLEVGQGAGYTF. CDR3 coding DNA: TGTGCCAGCAGCTTAGAAGTGGGACAGGGGGCTGGCTACACCTTC. The variable domain in full, with the rest retrieved from reference TRBV11-2 and TRBJ1-2, is EAGVAQSPRYKIIEKRQSVAFWCNPISGHATLYWYQQILGQGPKLLIQFQNNGVVDDSQLPKDRFSAERLKGVDSTLKIQPAKLEDSAVYLCASSLEVGQGAGYTFGSGTRLTVV.

The chain has TRBV5-1 and TRBJ1-1; 12 bases agree with TRBD1. In germline, CDR1 is SGHRS, CDR2 YFSETQ. The trim removed 1 base at V and 1 base at J, leaving 8 bases unmatched. This CDR3 is built from 18 residues. The CDR3: CASSLSNPGQGANTEAFF. The CDR3 DNA reads TGCGCCAGCAGCTTGAGTAATCCGGGACAGGGGGCGAACACTGAAGCTTTCTTT.

The chain is built from TRBV2 and TRBJ1-2; 10 bases are a match to TRBD1. After removal of 4 bases from V and 7 bases from J, the junction contained 3 bases not matched to a gene. Germline-derived CDR1 and CDR2 are SNHLY and FYNNEI. The CDR3 has 13 residues. This CDR3 is CASSATGGSGYTF. CDR3 bases: TGTGCCAGCAGTGCGACAGGGGGCTCTGGCTACACCTTC.

In DNA, the CDR3 is TGTGCCAGCAGTTTGGTGGCTAGTTCCTACGAGCAGTACTTC. As protein: CASSLVASSYEQYF. The chain recombines TRBV27 with TRBJ2-7; D not resolved. The V and J ends lost 3 bases and 1 base respectively, with 10 bases between them. The CDR3 sequence is 14 residues long. CDR1 is MNHEY and CDR2 is SMNVEV in the germline V gene (reference sequence).

This rearrangement joins TRBV19 to TRBJ2-7, with TRBD1 matching over 7 bases. Trimming removed 6 bases from V and 2 bases from J; junction bases left unmatched: 4. This CDR3 is built from 13 residues. CDR1 is LNHDA, CDR2 SQIVND, per germline (reference sequence). The CDR3 loop reads CASRKTGTYEQYF. CDR3 nucleotide sequence: TGTGCCAGTAGAAAGACAGGGACCTACGAGCAGTACTTC.

This clone was observed a few times. This rearrangement joins TRBV2 to TRBJ1-1, with D possibly being TRBD1 (6 bases). V was clipped by 8 bases and J by 5 bases, with 12 bases between them. The CDR3 covers 12 residues. Germline CDR1 reads SNHLY; CDR2 reads FYNNEI. The CDR3 DNA reads TGTGCCAGCCATACAGGGTTAACTGAAGCTTTCTTT. It translates to CASHTGLTEAFF.

V gene TRBV2 combines with J gene TRBJ1-5, with a tentative D call TRBD1 (5 bases). The CDR3 is 11 residues long. With 6 bases removed from V and 5 bases from J, the gap between germline ends came to 5 bases. Germline CDR1 reads SNHLY; CDR2 reads FYNNEI. The CDR3 sequence is CASSRDQPQHF. The CDR3 nucleotides read TGTGCCAGCAGCAGGGATCAGCCCCAGCATTTT.

The chain carries TRBV28 and TRBJ2-5; D uncertain. The CDR3 runs to 17 residues. Germline V gives CDR1 MDHEN, CDR2 SYDVKM. Deletions cut 3 bases from V and 2 bases from J, with 19 bases between. The CDR3 spells CASSFYVLSSTQETQYF. As DNA, the CDR3 is TGTGCCAGCAGTTTCTATGTCCTTTCTTCTACTCAAGAGACCCAGTACTTC.

The chain employs TRBV15 and TRBJ1-4; 8 bases line up with TRBD1. The V and J ends lost 5 bases and 0 bases, in that order; junction bases with no gene match: 8. Germline-derived CDR1 and CDR2 are LNHNV and YYDKDF (reference sequence). The CDR3 loop spans 17 amino acids. The CDR3 nucleotides read TGTGCCACCAGCTCCCGACAGGGGTTTGCAACTAATGAAAAACTGTTTTTT. Its translation: CATSSRQGFATNEKLFF.

This chain uses TRBV15 with TRBJ1-1, with 11 positions matching TRBD1. Germline CDR1 LNHNV, CDR2 YYDKDF (reference sequence). Trimming removed 4 bases from V and 5 bases from J; junction bases left unmatched: 12. This CDR3 is 17 amino acids long. The CDR3 reads CATSTLPGQGGRTEAFF. For the CDR3, the DNA is TGTGCCACCAGCACCCTTCCGGGACAGGGGGGTAGGACTGAAGCTTTCTTT.

The V gene is TRBV19, the J gene TRBJ2-1; 10 bases line up with TRBD1. The CDR3 runs 15 residues. Germline CDR1 is LNHDA and CDR2 is SQIVND (reference sequence). After removal of 5 bases from V and 9 bases from J, the junction contained 10 bases not matched to a gene. DNA for the CDR3: TGTGCCAGTAGTTCCTCGACAGGGGGCCTTGGTGAGCAGTTCTTC. Translation gives CASSSSTGGLGEQFF.

V usage is TRBV4-2 and J usage is TRBJ2-2; 13 bases align to TRBD2. CDR3 size: 16 residues. Germline CDR1 LGHNA, CDR2 YNFKEQ. V lost 1 base to trimming and J lost 7 bases; unmatched junction nucleotides: 3. In nucleotides, the CDR3 is TGTGCCAGCAGCCAAGGGACTAGCGGGGGTGGCGGGGAGCTGTTTTTT. As protein: CASSQGTSGGGGELFF.

The V gene is TRBV4-3, the J gene TRBJ1-2; 7 bases are shared with TRBD1. The trim removed 0 bases at V and 4 bases at J, leaving 11 bases unmatched. The CDR3 spans 17 residues. Per germline, CDR1 LGHNA and CDR2 YSLEER. The CDR3 nucleotides are TGCGCCAGCAGCCAAGATACCCGGGGCAGGGGGGTCTATGGCTACACCTTC. Amino acid sequence: CASSQDTRGRGVYGYTF.

This chain connects TRBV27 to TRBJ2-5, with D unresolved. Trimming removed 8 bases from V and 3 bases from J, with 10 bases in between. Germline assignment: CDR1 MNHEY and CDR2 SMNVEV (reference sequence). The CDR3 is 12 residues long. CDR3 residues: CASSTGEETQYF. CDR3 in DNA: TGTGCCAGCTCGACTGGAGAAGAGACCCAGTACTTC.